The next 22 T cell receptor beta chains were all read from a single sample in a study of cytomegalovirus exposure and HLA in healthy donors. The PCR employed 60 Vbeta primers together with 13 Jbeta primers. Here immunoSEQ multiplex PCR was the method, and the copy in TCRdb shows in-frame clones only, minus some. The listing contains 200,000 to 250,000 clones. The sequencing sample was made of PBMCs. The receptors come from a woman between 25 and 40 years old in good health and CMV-seropositive.

This chain connects TRBV6-1 to TRBJ2-3; 12 nucleotides line up with TRBD2. The CDR3 has 17 residues. The V gene end was trimmed by 0 bases and the J gene end by 1 base; junction bases not matched to a gene: 2. In germline, CDR1 is MNHNS, CDR2 SASEGT. In DNA form, the CDR3 reads TGTGCCAGCAGTGAAGCCCGGACTAGCGGGGGCACAGATACGCAGTATTTT. As protein: CASSEARTSGGTDTQYF.

This sequence joins TRBV29-1 and TRBJ2-7; a weak D match, TRBD1 (6 bases). The germline V gene encodes CDR1 SQVTM and CDR2 ANQGSEA. Trimming removed 4 bases at V and 3 bases at J, with 10 bases between. There are 12 residues in the CDR3. The CDR3 loop reads CSVGQVGYEQYF. In nucleotides, the CDR3 is TGCAGCGTTGGACAGGTAGGCTACGAGCAGTACTTC.

The chain uses TRBV7-2 and TRBJ1-5, with a possible D match to TRBD1 (6 bases). CDR3 length: 15 residues. The germline gives CDR1 SGHTA, CDR2 FQGNSA. CDR3 loop: CASTPTGRSNQPQHF. Written as DNA, the CDR3 is TGTGCTAGTACCCCCACAGGGCGAAGCAATCAGCCCCAGCATTTT.

This chain uses TRBV6-5 with TRBJ1-2; the match to TRBD1 covers 8 bases. The V gene end was trimmed by 4 bases and the J gene end by 9 bases; junction bases not matched to a gene: 13. This CDR3 has 15 residues. Germline V lookup: CDR1 MNHEY, CDR2 SVGAGI. The CDR3 nucleotides read TGTGCCAGCAGTTCCACCGGGACAGGTCTTAGGAGCTACACCTTC. Translating it yields CASSSTGTGLRSYTF.

This chain connects TRBV27 to TRBJ2-3; D uncertain. With 2 bases removed from V and 2 bases from J, the gap between germline ends came to 11 bases. CDR1 and CDR2 (germline): MNHEY, SMNVEV (reference sequence). CDR3 size: 15 residues. The CDR3 reads CASSLILASTDTQYF. DNA of the CDR3: TGTGCCAGCAGTTTAATTTTGGCTTCCACAGATACGCAGTATTTT.

The chain has TRBV7-7 and TRBJ1-4, with D perhaps matching TRBD1 (5 bases). V lost 2 bases and J lost 7, with 14 bases in between. The V gene's germline CDR1 is SSHAT and CDR2 FNYEAQ (reference sequence). The CDR3 runs 15 residues. CDR3 protein: CASSLSSGRGEKLFF. In nucleotides, the CDR3 is TGTGCCAGCAGCTTAAGTTCGGGTAGGGGTGAAAAACTGTTTTTT.

The chain carries TRBV7-2 and TRBJ1-5; D might be TRBD1 (6 bases). V lost 2 bases and J 0 bases, leaving 14 bases between the germline ends. Germline-derived CDR1 and CDR2 are SGHTA and FQGNSA. This CDR3 has 17 residues. The CDR3 sequence is CASSLRGALYSNQPQHF. The CDR3 DNA reads as TGTGCCAGCAGCTTACGGGGGGCGCTTTATAGCAATCAGCCCCAGCATTTT.

This rearrangement joins TRBV5-1 to TRBJ2-1, with a weak D call TRBD2 (6 bases). Germline CDR1 SGHRS, CDR2 YFSETQ. The CDR3 covers 17 residues. V lost 7 bases, J lost 0 bases, and 20 bases lay in between. CDR3 sequence (DNA): TGCGCCAGCCGCCCGGACTACTTGACCGGCTCCTACAATGAGCAGTTCTTC. It is translated as CASRPDYLTGSYNEQFF. Full variable domain (outside the CDR3, taken from reference TRBV5-1 and TRBJ2-1): KAGVTQTPRYLIKTRGQQVTLSCSPISGHRSVSWYQQTPGQGLQFLFEYFSETQRNKGNFPGRFSGRQFSNSRSEMNVSTLELGDSALYLCASRPDYLTGSYNEQFFGPGTRLTVL.

The chain employs TRBV28 and TRBJ2-1, with D tentatively TRBD1 (5 bases). This CDR3 is built from 12 residues. V dropped 6 bases and J dropped 6 bases, with 9 bases sitting between them. Germline V gene data show CDR1 as MDHEN and CDR2 as SYDVKM. The CDR3: CASRPGFNEQFF. In nucleotides, the CDR3 is TGTGCCAGCAGACCAGGGTTCAATGAGCAGTTCTTC.

V usage is TRBV30 and J usage is TRBJ2-1, with 7 bases lining up with TRBD2. Looked up from germline, CDR1 is GTSNPN and CDR2 is SVGIG (reference sequence). Germline trimming cut 5 bases from V and 3 bases from J; bases unmatched to any gene: 7. This CDR3 is 14 amino acids long. The CDR3 spells CAWGGGTLYNEQFF. The DNA for the CDR3 is TGTGCCTGGGGGGGAGGGACTCTCTACAATGAGCAGTTCTTC.

For this clone: Other DNA sequences in this sample translate to the same CDR3. The V and J genes are TRBV6-5 and TRBJ1-5, with D unresolved. The CDR3 length is 13 residues. The V end lost 6 bases, the J end lost 6 bases, and 12 bases lay between the germline ends. Germline CDR1 and CDR2: MNHEY and SVGAGI. CDR3 amino acids: CASSSGSGQPQHF. The DNA for the CDR3 is TGTGCCAGCAGCTCAGGTTCCGGTCAGCCCCAGCATTTT.

The rearrangement links TRBV29-1 to TRBJ2-1; 9 nucleotides align to TRBD1. Germline assignment: CDR1 SQVTM and CDR2 ANQGSEA. This CDR3 has 13 amino acids. This chain's CDR3 is CSGGGQGNNEQFF. CDR3 DNA: TGCAGTGGGGGAGGACAGGGGAACAATGAGCAGTTCTTC.

The chain is built from TRBV27 and TRBJ2-7; possibly TRBD1 for D (6 bases). The CDR3 extends over 12 amino acids. Germline lookup yields CDR1 MNHEY and CDR2 SMNVEV (reference sequence). The V end lost 3 bases, the J end lost 5 bases, and 8 bases lay between the germline ends. This chain's CDR3 is CASSFTGNEQYF. The CDR3 DNA follows: TGTGCCAGCAGTTTTACAGGGAACGAGCAGTACTTC.

The V and J genes are TRBV4-1 and TRBJ1-4, with TRBD1 identical over 9 bases. From germline, CDR1 is MGHRA and CDR2 YSYEKL. The length of the CDR3 is 15 residues. V was pared by 3 bases and J by 8 bases, with 7 bases of the junction left unmatched. The CDR3 nucleotides read TGCGCCAGCAGCCAGCATGGACAGGGGAACGAAAAACTGTTTTTT. Translated, it gives CASSQHGQGNEKLFF.

The chain links TRBV7-9 to TRBJ2-1; the match to TRBD1 covers 10 bases. V lost 4 bases to trimming and J lost 5 bases; unmatched junction nucleotides: 2. The CDR3 is made up of 14 amino acids. CDR1 is SEHNR and CDR2 is FQNEAQ in the germline V gene (reference sequence). This CDR3 reads CASSSGTGDNEQFF. The CDR3 nucleotides read TGTGCCAGCAGCTCCGGGACAGGGGACAATGAGCAGTTCTTC.

V is TRBV2 and J is TRBJ2-1; 10 positions agree with TRBD2. Germline assignment: CDR1 SNHLY and CDR2 FYNNEI. The CDR3 is 15 amino acids. V trimming: 2 bases; J trimming: 8 bases; junction bases outside the gene matches: 6. The CDR3 DNA is TGTGCCAGCAGTGAATCAGCGGGGGGGCCGTATGAGCAGTTCTTC. Translated: CASSESAGGPYEQFF.

The J gene is TRBJ2-7, the V gene TRBV7-8, with D possibly being TRBD2 (5 bases). Per germline, CDR1 SGHVS and CDR2 FQNEAQ. V lost 5 bases and J lost 3, with 20 bases in between. The CDR3 sequence is 16 residues long. The CDR3 loop reads CASSPEWERERYEQYF. Written as DNA, the CDR3 is TGTGCCAGCAGCCCCGAATGGGAGAGGGAGCGCTACGAGCAGTACTTC.

The CDR3 nucleotides read TGTGCCAGTCAGGGGATACTCACCTACGAGCAGTACTTC. It specifies CASQGILTYEQYF. The rearrangement links TRBV28 to TRBJ2-7; the D gene is possibly TRBD1 (6 bases). Trimming shortened V by 9 bases and J by 2 bases, and 14 bases separated the two germline ends. The germline V gene has CDR1 MDHEN and CDR2 SYDVKM. The CDR3 totals 13 residues.

The rearrangement joins TRBV2 to TRBJ1-3, with a possible D match to TRBD1 (6 bases). The CDR3 is 15 residues long. In germline, CDR1 is SNHLY, CDR2 FYNNEI. V gave up 11 bases and J gave up 2 bases, with 19 bases separating them. The CDR3 here is CASGARGYPGNTIYF. The CDR3 DNA follows: TGTGCCTCAGGGGCGAGGGGTTATCCTGGAAACACCATATATTTT.

The chain uses TRBV7-8 and TRBJ1-4; 7 positions match TRBD1. The CDR3 is 15 residues long. J was trimmed by 8 bases and V by 0 bases; bases with no gene match: 6. Germline V lookup: CDR1 SGHVS, CDR2 FQNEAQ. The CDR3 protein is CASSLARTGREKLFF. DNA for the CDR3: TGTGCCAGCAGCTTAGCTAGGACAGGACGCGAAAAACTGTTTTTT.

The chain combines TRBV5-1 with TRBJ2-1; 10 nucleotides match TRBD2. There are 15 residues in the CDR3. Trimming removed 4 bases from V and 9 bases from J; junction bases left unmatched: 10. Germline assignment: CDR1 SGHRS and CDR2 YFSETQ. CDR3 sequence: CASSMEGLASIEQFF. The CDR3 region has the DNA TGCGCCAGCAGCATGGAGGGACTAGCGTCGATTGAGCAGTTCTTC. Using reference TRBV5-1 and TRBJ2-1 for the parts outside the CDR3, the full variable domain is KAGVTQTPRYLIKTRGQQVTLSCSPISGHRSVSWYQQTPGQGLQFLFEYFSETQRNKGNFPGRFSGRQFSNSRSEMNVSTLELGDSALYLCASSMEGLASIEQFFGPGTRLTVL.

The chain couples TRBV6-5 to TRBJ1-4; D is perhaps TRBD1 (6 bases). Germline V gives CDR1 MNHEY, CDR2 SVGAGI. The V gene lost 0 bases and the J gene lost 7 bases, with 12 bases spanning the gap. This CDR3 region has 15 residues. CDR3 nucleotides: TGTGCCAGCAGTTACTCGGGGGCGGCGGGTGAAAAACTGTTTTTT. Amino acids: CASSYSGAAGEKLFF.